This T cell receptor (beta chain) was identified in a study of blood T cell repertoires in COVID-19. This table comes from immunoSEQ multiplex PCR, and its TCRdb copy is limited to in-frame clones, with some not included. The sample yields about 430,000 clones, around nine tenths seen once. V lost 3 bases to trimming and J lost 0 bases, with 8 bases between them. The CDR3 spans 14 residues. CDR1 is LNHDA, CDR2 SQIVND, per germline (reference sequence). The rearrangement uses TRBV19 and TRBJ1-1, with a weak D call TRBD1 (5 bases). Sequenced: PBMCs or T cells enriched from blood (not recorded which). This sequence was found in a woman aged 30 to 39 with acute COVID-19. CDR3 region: CASSMGRMNTEAFF. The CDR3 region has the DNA TGTGCCAGTAGTATGGGGCGGATGAACACTGAAGCTTTCTTT. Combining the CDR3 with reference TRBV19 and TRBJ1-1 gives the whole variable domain DGGITQSPKYLFRKEGQNVTLSCEQNLNHDAMYWYRQDPGQGLRLIYYSQIVNDFQKGDIAEGYSVSREKKESFPLTVTSAQKNPTAFYLCASSMGRMNTEAFFGQGTRLTVV.